This note documents a single T cell receptor (beta chain) sequence. The data were taken from a study of T-cell memory formation after mild COVID-19. TCRdb processed the 5' RACE reads anew with MiXCR; each CDR3 protein has one entry. The table records 250,000 to 300,000 distinct CDR3 sequences, 15% to 20% of them present only once. Germline V gene lookup returns CDR1 SGHRS and CDR2 YFSETQ. Trimming cost V 4 bases and J 8 bases; bases outside gene matches: 8. The CDR3 totals 15 residues. This sequence was found in a man between 18 and 35 years old who had mild COVID-19 (a few samples of this study predate the infection). Cell type and time point are not known. The chain uses TRBV5-1 and TRBJ2-1, with 11 bases matching TRBD1. Sequenced sample: PBMCs or a T cell subset sorted from them (not recorded which). The CDR3 coding sequence is TGCGCCAGCAGCGTAGGACAGGGGGCCGGAGATGAGCAGTTCTTC. It is translated as CASSVGQGAGDEQFF.